A selection of T cell receptor beta chains follows, all from one sample in a study of cytomegalovirus exposure and HLA in healthy donors. Sequencing used immunoSEQ multiplex PCR; TCRdb keeps in-frame clones, though not all of them. The sample records just under 95,000 clones, 81% being singletons. Sequencing was performed on PBMCs. These TCRs come from a human donor in good health. CDR3s include the opening cysteine and the closing phenylalanine or tryptophan. A D gene is named only where the DNA matches it firmly. Expanded clones are given a class, and other clones once, few, many or no size at all.

J | D | size | V | CDR3 | DNA
TRBJ2-4 | . | . | TRBV5-7 | CASSRLREAKNIQYF | TGTGCCAGCAGCCGTCTCCGAGAAGCCAAAAACATTCAGTACTTC
TRBJ1-1 | . | . | TRBV5-1 | CASSFIRANTEAFF | TGCGCCAGCAGCTTTATCAGGGCCAACACTGAAGCTTTCTTT
TRBJ1-2 | TRBD1 | . | TRBV9 | CASSARQGQSGYTF | TGTGCCAGCAGCGCCAGACAGGGGCAATCTGGCTACACCTTC
TRBJ1-2 | TRBD1 | once | TRBV30 | CAWRAGGEIVYTF | TGTGCCTGGAGGGCAGGGGGCGAAATAGTCTACACCTTC
TRBJ2-7 | TRBD2 | . | TRBV4-3 | CASSQGTSGTYEQYF | TGCGCCAGCAGCCAGGGGACTAGCGGTACCTACGAGCAGTACTTC
TRBJ2-3 | TRBD2 | . | TRBV7-9 | CASSFLAGGTDTQYF | TGTGCCAGCAGCTTCCTAGCGGGGGGTACAGATACGCAGTATTTT
TRBJ2-7 | . | few | TRBV19 | CASSRGGQDSYEQYF | TGTGCCAGTAGTCGCGGGGGACAGGACTCCTACGAGCAGTACTTC
TRBJ2-1 | . | . | TRBV5-1 | CASSLEAVAYNEQFF | TGCGCCAGCAGCTTGGAGGCGGTGGCCTACAATGAGCAGTTCTTC
TRBJ1-1 | TRBD1 | . | TRBV15 | CATSRPGTANTEAFF | TGTGCCACCAGCAGACCCGGGACAGCGAACACTGAAGCTTTCTTT
TRBJ1-1 | . | . | TRBV28 | CASMKLEAFF | TGTGCCAGCATGAAACTCGAAGCTTTCTTT
TRBJ1-6 | . | . | TRBV30 | CAWILAGSSYNSPLHF | TGTGCCTGGATTTTAGCCGGGAGCTCCTATAATTCACCCCTCCACTTT
TRBJ2-7 | TRBD2 | . | TRBV5-1 | CASSLAGLASHEQYF | TGCGCCAGCAGCTTGGCGGGACTAGCGAGCCACGAGCAGTACTTC
TRBJ2-7 | TRBD2 | medium-sized | TRBV19 | CASSIETSGSYEQYF | TGTGCCAGTAGTATAGAGACTAGCGGCTCCTACGAGCAGTACTTC
TRBJ2-2 | . | . | TRBV4-1 | CASSQERGGAGELFF | TGCGCCAGCAGCCAAGAGAGGGGGGGGGCCGGGGAGCTGTTTTTT
TRBJ1-4 | TRBD1 | once | TRBV7-2 | CASSRGQGIQKLFF | TGTGCCAGCAGCCGCGGACAGGGGATTCAAAAACTGTTTTTT
TRBJ2-2 | . | once | TRBV11-1 | CASSLERGGELFF | TGTGCCAGCAGCTTAGAAAGGGGCGGGGAGCTGTTTTTT
TRBJ2-5 | . | . | TRBV11-2 | CASSFRVGEEETQYF | TGTGCCAGCAGCTTCCGAGTCGGGGAGGAAGAGACCCAGTACTTC
TRBJ2-7 | TRBD1 | . | TRBV5-4 | CASSASGTGLLRQYF | TGTGCCAGCAGCGCCTCCGGGACAGGGTTGTTGCGGCAGTACTTC
TRBJ2-2 | . | . | TRBV29-1 | CSVLRRGHTGELFF | TGCAGCGTCCTCCGGCGGGGGCACACCGGGGAGCTGTTTTTT
TRBJ1-1 | . | once | TRBV4-2 | CASSQFRVLNTEAFF | TGTGCCAGCAGCCAGTTCAGGGTTTTGAACACTGAAGCTTTCTTT
TRBJ2-5 | TRBD2 | . | TRBV6-1 | CASRAGTSWVETQYF | TGTGCCAGCAGAGCCGGGACTAGTTGGGTCGAGACCCAGTACTTC
TRBJ1-1 | TRBD1 | . | TRBV7-9 | CASSLTGVSTEAFF | TGTGCCAGCAGCTTAACAGGGGTCAGCACTGAAGCTTTCTTT
TRBJ2-1 | . | . | TRBV30 | CAWSVRGRSSYNEQFF | TGTGCCTGGAGTGTACGTGGTAGAAGCTCCTACAATGAGCAGTTCTTC
TRBJ2-3 | . | . | TRBV7-8 | CASSLGPGGVTDTQYF | TGTGCCAGCAGCTTGGGTCCCGGCGGGGTCACAGATACGCAGTATTTT
TRBJ1-1 | . | . | TRBV5-6 | CASRRGRTNTEAFF | TGTGCCAGCAGAAGAGGGAGGACGAACACTGAAGCTTTCTTT
TRBJ1-2 | . | . | TRBV27 | CASSLYKTGTYGYTF | TGTGCCAGCAGTTTATACAAGACAGGAACCTATGGCTACACCTTC
TRBJ2-7 | TRBD1 | . | TRBV29-1 | CSAGQGSGEQYF | TGCAGCGCCGGACAGGGCTCGGGCGAGCAGTACTTC
TRBJ1-5 | TRBD1 | . | TRBV2 | CASSVQGGQPQHF | TGTGCCAGCAGTGTTCAGGGGGGTCAGCCCCAGCATTTT
TRBJ2-6 | TRBD1 | . | TRBV27 | CASSQQGTGRAGANVLTF | TGTGCCAGCAGTCAACAGGGGACAGGCAGGGCTGGGGCCAACGTCCTGACTTTC
TRBJ1-5 | TRBD1 | few | TRBV27 | CASRDNGQGRNQPQHF | TGTGCCAGCAGGGACAACGGACAGGGTCGAAACCAGCCCCAGCATTTT
TRBJ2-7 | . | once | TRBV9 | CASSVVATPYDEQYF | TGTGCCAGCAGCGTAGTCGCGACACCGTACGACGAGCAGTACTTC
TRBJ2-7 | . | once | TRBV27 | CASSLARLGEQYF | TGTGCCAGCAGTTTAGCGAGGCTCGGCGAGCAGTACTTC
TRBJ2-5 | TRBD2 | . | TRBV27 | CASSLHPGLAGGPQGTQYF | TGTGCCAGCAGTTTACATCCGGGACTAGCGGGGGGGCCCCAAGGGACCCAGTACTTC
TRBJ2-1 | TRBD2 | few | TRBV18 | CASKIRTRADNEQFF | TGTGCCAGCAAGATAAGGACTAGGGCGGACAATGAGCAGTTCTTC
TRBJ1-3 | TRBD1 | . | TRBV18 | CASSPLAHRGSGNTIYF | TGTGCCAGCTCACCACTGGCACACAGGGGATCTGGAAACACCATATATTTT
TRBJ2-1 | TRBD2 | . | TRBV7-9 | CASSPGRREGRNEQFF | TGTGCCAGCAGCCCAGGGAGGCGGGAGGGGAGGAATGAGCAGTTCTTC
TRBJ2-7 | . | . | TRBV27 | CASSLKRYEQYF | TGTGCCAGCAGTTTAAAGCGCTACGAGCAGTACTTC
TRBJ2-2 | TRBD2 | . | TRBV19 | CASRTSGGSTGELFF | TGTGCCAGTAGGACTAGCGGGGGGTCGACCGGGGAGCTGTTTTTT
TRBJ1-1 | . | few | TRBV6-5 | CASSNTGWGTEAFF | TGTGCCAGCAGTAATACAGGGTGGGGCACTGAAGCTTTCTTT
TRBJ2-1 | . | . | TRBV29-1 | CSVDARVGHEQFF | TGCAGCGTTGACGCCAGGGTCGGCCATGAGCAGTTCTTC
TRBJ2-3 | . | . | TRBV30 | CAWSVISVGADTQYF | TGTGCCTGGAGTGTTATTTCGGTAGGGGCAGATACGCAGTATTTT
TRBJ1-4 | . | . | TRBV4-2 | CASSQDPNSGEKLFF | TGTGCCAGCAGCCAAGACCCCAATTCCGGTGAAAAACTGTTTTTT
TRBJ2-2 | . | . | TRBV6-5 | CASSDGTPNTGELFF | TGTGCCAGCAGCGACGGGACACCGAACACCGGGGAGCTGTTTTTT
TRBJ1-1 | . | once | TRBV11-2 | CASSPTENTEAFF | TGTGCCAGCAGCCCGACAGAGAACACTGAAGCTTTCTTT
TRBJ2-1 | TRBD1 | . | TRBV15 | CATSRVGTGRNEQFF | TGTGCCACCAGCAGAGTGGGGACAGGGAGGAATGAGCAGTTCTTC
TRBJ1-2 | . | . | TRBV19 | CASPPQAVCGYTF | TGTGCCAGTCCCCCTCAGGCCGTCTGCGGCTACACCTTC
TRBJ2-3 | . | . | TRBV5-5 | CASSPVLLSRDTQYF | TGTGCCAGCAGCCCGGTCCTCTTAAGCAGGGATACGCAGTATTTT
TRBJ2-3 | TRBD2 | . | TRBV7-9 | CASARAGGSDTQYF | TGTGCTAGTGCCCGAGCGGGAGGGTCAGATACGCAGTATTTT
TRBJ1-1 | . | once | TRBV2 | CASSERETRGTEAFF | TGTGCCAGCAGTGAAAGGGAGACGCGGGGGACTGAAGCTTTCTTT
TRBJ2-1 | TRBD1 | . | TRBV7-3 | CASSRDHQGDRFF | TGTGCCAGCAGCCGGGACCACCAGGGGGATCGGTTCTTC
TRBJ2-2 | . | . | TRBV9 | CASSPLPDTGELFF | TGTGCCAGCAGCCCCCTACCCGATACCGGGGAGCTGTTTTTT
TRBJ2-1 | TRBD2 | . | TRBV6-5 | CASSPGLASNNEQFF | TGTGCCAGCAGCCCGGGACTAGCGTCGAACAATGAGCAGTTCTTC
TRBJ1-2 | . | . | TRBV5-4 | CASSPVRGGYGYTF | TGTGCCAGCAGCCCTGTTCGGGGGGGCTATGGCTACACCTTC
TRBJ1-5 | TRBD1 | . | TRBV7-2 | CASSLQGASGQPQHF | TGTGCCAGCAGCTTACAGGGGGCCTCGGGGCAGCCCCAGCATTTT
TRBJ1-1 | TRBD1 | . | TRBV7-2 | CASSRMRQGRTEAFF | TGTGCCAGCAGCCGGATGAGACAGGGCCGCACTGAAGCTTTCTTT
TRBJ2-1 | TRBD1 | . | TRBV7-6 | CASRDRVNEQFF | TGTGCCAGCAGGGACAGGGTGAATGAGCAGTTCTTC
TRBJ1-2 | . | . | TRBV27 | CASSPPGDYGYTF | TGTGCCAGCAGTCCGCCGGGGGACTATGGCTACACCTTC
TRBJ2-7 | . | . | TRBV27 | CASSLLRGFKNEQYF | TGTGCCAGCAGTTTGCTTCGCGGATTCAAAAACGAGCAGTACTTC
TRBJ1-1 | . | few | TRBV9 | CASSETVNTEAFF | TGTGCCAGCAGCGAAACAGTTAACACTGAAGCTTTCTTT